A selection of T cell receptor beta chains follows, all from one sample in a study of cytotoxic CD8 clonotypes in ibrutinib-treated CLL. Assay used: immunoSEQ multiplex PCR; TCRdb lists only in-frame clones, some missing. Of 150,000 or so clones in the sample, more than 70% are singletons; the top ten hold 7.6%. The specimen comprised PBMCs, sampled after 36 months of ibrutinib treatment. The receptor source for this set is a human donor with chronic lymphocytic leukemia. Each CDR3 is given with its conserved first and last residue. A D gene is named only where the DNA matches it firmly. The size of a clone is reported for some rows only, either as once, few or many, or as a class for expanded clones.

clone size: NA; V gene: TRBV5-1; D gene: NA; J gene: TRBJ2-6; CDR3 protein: CASSGWGAGANVLTF; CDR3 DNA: TGCGCCAGCAGCGGATGGGGAGCCGGGGCCAACGTCCTGACTTTC
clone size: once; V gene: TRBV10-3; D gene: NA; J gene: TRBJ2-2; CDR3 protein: CAISGQPTGELFF; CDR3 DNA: TGTGCCATCAGTGGTCAGCCCACCGGGGAGCTGTTTTTT
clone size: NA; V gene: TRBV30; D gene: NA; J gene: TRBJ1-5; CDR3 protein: CAWSFRGGQPQHF; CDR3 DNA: TGTGCCTGGAGTTTCCGGGGCGGGCAGCCCCAGCATTTT
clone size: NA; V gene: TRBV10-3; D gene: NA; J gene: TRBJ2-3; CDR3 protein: CAISRRQGGDTQYF; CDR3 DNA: TGTGCCATCAGTCGCCGGCAGGGCGGAGATACGCAGTATTTT
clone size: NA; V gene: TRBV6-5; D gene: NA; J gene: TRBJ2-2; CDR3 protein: CASSSASAVNTGELFF; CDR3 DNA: TGTGCCAGCAGTTCTGCCTCTGCGGTGAACACCGGGGAGCTGTTTTTT
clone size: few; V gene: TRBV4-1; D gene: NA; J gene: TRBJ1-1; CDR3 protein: CASSQATVWEAFF; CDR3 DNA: TGCGCCAGCAGCCAAGCTACCGTTTGGGAAGCTTTCTTT
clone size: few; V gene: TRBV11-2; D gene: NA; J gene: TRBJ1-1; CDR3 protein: CASSLSTGMNTEAFF; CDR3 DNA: TGTGCCAGCAGCTTATCTACAGGGATGAACACTGAAGCTTTCTTT
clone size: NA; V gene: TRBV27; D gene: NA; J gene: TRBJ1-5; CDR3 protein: CASSPISGNQPQHF; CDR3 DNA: TGTGCCAGCAGTCCGATCTCAGGCAATCAGCCCCAGCATTTT
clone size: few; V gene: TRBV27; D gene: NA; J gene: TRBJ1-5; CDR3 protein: CASSFRGVSALKAQHF; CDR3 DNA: TGTGCCAGCAGTTTTCGCGGAGTCTCGGCATTGAAGGCCCAGCATTTT
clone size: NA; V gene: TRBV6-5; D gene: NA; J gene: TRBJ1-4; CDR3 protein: CASSYGVGSEKLFF; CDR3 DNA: TGTGCCAGCAGTTACGGGGTGGGAAGTGAAAAACTGTTTTTT
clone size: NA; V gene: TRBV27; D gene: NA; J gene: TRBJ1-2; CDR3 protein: CASSLDVRSGSGYTF; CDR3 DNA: TGTGCCAGCAGTTTAGATGTAAGGAGCGGTTCTGGCTACACCTTC
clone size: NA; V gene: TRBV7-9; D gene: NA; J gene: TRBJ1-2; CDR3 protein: CASSSVTGIQVYGYTF; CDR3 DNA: TGTGCCAGCAGCTCAGTAACAGGGATTCAAGTCTATGGCTACACCTTC
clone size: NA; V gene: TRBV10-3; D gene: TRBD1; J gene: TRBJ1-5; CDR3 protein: CAISEKDRGYSNQPQHF; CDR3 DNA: TGTGCCATCAGTGAAAAAGACAGGGGGTATAGCAATCAGCCCCAGCATTTT
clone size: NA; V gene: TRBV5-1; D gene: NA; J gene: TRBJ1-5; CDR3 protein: CASSQDPLSNQPQHF; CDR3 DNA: TGCGCCAGCAGCCAAGATCCCCTAAGCAATCAGCCCCAGCATTTT
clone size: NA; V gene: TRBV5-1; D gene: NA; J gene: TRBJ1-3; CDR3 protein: CASSRTGQGISGNTIYF; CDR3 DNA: TGCGCCAGCAGCAGGACGGGACAAGGAATCTCTGGAAACACCATATATTTT
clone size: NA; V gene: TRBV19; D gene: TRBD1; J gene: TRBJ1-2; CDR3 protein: CASSIGDSGYTF; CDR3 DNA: TGTGCCAGTAGTATAGGGGACAGCGGCTACACCTTC
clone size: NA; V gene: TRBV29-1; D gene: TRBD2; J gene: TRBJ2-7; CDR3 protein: CSVTSGGPYEQYF; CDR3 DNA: TGCAGCGTTACTAGCGGGGGGCCCTACGAGCAGTACTTC
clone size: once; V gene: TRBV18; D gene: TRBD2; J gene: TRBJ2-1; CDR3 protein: CASSPLSGGPNEQFF; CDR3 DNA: TGTGCCAGCTCACCGTTGTCGGGGGGGCCTAATGAGCAGTTCTTC
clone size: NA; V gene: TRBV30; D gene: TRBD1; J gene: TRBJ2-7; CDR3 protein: CAWSWDRGYEQYF; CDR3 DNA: TGTGCCTGGAGTTGGGACAGGGGGTACGAGCAGTACTTC
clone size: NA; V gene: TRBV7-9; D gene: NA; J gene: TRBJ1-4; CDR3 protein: CASSLAHQSATNEKLFF; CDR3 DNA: TGTGCCAGCAGCTTAGCGCATCAGTCCGCAACTAATGAAAAACTGTTTTTT
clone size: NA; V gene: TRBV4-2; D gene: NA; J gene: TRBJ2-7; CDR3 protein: CASSQDETYEQYF; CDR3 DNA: TGTGCCAGCAGCCAGGACGAGACCTACGAGCAGTACTTC
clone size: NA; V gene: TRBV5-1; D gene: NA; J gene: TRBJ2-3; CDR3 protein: CASSQLPQRADGTDTQYF; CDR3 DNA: TGCGCCAGCAGCCAGTTGCCTCAAAGGGCGGATGGCACAGATACGCAGTATTTT
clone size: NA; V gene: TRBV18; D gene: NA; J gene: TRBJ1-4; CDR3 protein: CASSPRGPLTNEKLFF; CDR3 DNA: TGTGCCAGCTCACCACGGGGGCCGCTCACTAATGAAAAACTGTTTTTT
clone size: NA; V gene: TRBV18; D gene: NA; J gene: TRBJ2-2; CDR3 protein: CASSHSESGELFF; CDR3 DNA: TGTGCCAGCTCACACAGTGAGTCCGGGGAGCTGTTTTTT
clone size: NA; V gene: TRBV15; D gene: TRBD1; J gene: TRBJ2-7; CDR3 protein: CATSNRGLSYEQYF; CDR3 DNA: TGTGCCACCAGCAACAGGGGGTTATCCTACGAGCAGTACTTC
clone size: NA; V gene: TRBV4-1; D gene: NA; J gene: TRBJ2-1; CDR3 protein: CASRSSRGRNEQFF; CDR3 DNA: TGCGCCAGCAGATCAAGCCGGGGGCGCAATGAGCAGTTCTTC
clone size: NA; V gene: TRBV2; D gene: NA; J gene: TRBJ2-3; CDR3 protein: CASSSGTTDTQYF; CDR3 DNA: TGTGCCAGCAGCTCCGGGACGACAGATACGCAGTATTTT
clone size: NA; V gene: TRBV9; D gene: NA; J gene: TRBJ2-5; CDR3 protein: CASSVVGAGETQYF; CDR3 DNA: TGTGCTAGCAGCGTAGTGGGGGCAGGAGAGACCCAGTACTTC
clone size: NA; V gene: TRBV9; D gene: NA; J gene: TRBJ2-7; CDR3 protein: CASSDGRGRYYEQYF; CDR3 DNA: TGTGCCAGCAGCGATGGGCGGGGGCGATACTACGAGCAGTACTTC
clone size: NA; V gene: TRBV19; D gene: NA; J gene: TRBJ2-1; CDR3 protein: CASSIERTRLSEQFF; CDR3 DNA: TGTGCCAGTAGTATAGAAAGAACTCGATTGAGTGAGCAGTTCTTC
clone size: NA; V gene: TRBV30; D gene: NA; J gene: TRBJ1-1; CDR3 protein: CAWATMPDTEAFF; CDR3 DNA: TGTGCCTGGGCCACAATGCCCGACACTGAAGCTTTCTTT
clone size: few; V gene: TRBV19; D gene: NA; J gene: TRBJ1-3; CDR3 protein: CASRELAARTSGNTIYF; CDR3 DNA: TGTGCCAGTCGCGAGTTGGCAGCGAGGACCTCTGGAAACACCATATATTTT
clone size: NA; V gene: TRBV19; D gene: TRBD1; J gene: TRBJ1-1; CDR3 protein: CASSALWDRGKPYEAFF; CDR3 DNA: TGTGCCAGTAGTGCTCTATGGGACAGGGGAAAGCCTTATGAAGCTTTCTTT
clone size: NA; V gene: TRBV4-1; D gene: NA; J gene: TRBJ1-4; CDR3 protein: CASSQTGGEKLFF; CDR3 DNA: TGCGCCAGCAGCCAAACCGGGGGGGAAAAACTGTTTTTT
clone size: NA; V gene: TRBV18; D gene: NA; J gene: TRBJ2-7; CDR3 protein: CASSPQDSTYEQYF; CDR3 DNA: TGTGCCAGCTCACCCCAGGACAGTACCTACGAGCAGTACTTC
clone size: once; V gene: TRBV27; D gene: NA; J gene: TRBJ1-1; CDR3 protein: CASSPRGSTEAFF; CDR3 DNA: TGTGCCAGCAGTCCCCGGGGCAGCACTGAAGCTTTCTTT
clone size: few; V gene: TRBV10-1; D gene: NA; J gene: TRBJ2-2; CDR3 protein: CASRQSSTTGELFF; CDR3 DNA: TGCGCCAGCAGGCAGAGCTCTACCACCGGGGAGCTGTTTTTT
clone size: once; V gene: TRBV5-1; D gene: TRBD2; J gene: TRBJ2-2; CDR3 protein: CASRELAGGFGELFF; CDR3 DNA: TGCGCCAGCAGGGAGCTAGCGGGAGGATTCGGGGAGCTGTTTTTT
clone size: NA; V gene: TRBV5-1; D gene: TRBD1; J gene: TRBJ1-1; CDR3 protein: CASSMKQGGNMNTEAFF; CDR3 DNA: TGCGCCAGCAGCATGAAGCAGGGGGGCAACATGAACACTGAAGCTTTCTTT
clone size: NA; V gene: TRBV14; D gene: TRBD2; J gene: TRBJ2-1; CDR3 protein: CASSPSWRGAYNEQFF; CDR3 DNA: TGTGCCAGCAGCCCGTCCTGGCGGGGGGCTTACAATGAGCAGTTCTTC
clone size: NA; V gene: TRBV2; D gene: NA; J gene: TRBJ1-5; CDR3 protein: CASRIGHGQPQHF; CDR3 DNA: TGTGCCAGCAGGATTGGACACGGGCAGCCCCAGCATTTT
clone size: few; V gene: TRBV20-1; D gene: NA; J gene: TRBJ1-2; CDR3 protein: CSARFYGYTF; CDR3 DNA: TGCAGTGCTAGGTTCTATGGCTACACCTTC
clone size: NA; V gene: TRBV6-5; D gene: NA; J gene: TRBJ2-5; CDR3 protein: CASSYSRLYQETQYF; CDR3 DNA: TGTGCCAGCAGTTACTCCCGGCTGTACCAAGAGACCCAGTACTTC
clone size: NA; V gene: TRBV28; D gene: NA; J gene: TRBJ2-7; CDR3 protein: CASKRISYEQYF; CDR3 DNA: TGTGCCAGCAAACGCATATCCTACGAGCAGTACTTC
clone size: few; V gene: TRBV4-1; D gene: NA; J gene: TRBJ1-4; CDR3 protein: CASSPDRGVYEKLFF; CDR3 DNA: TGCGCCAGCAGCCCCGACCGCGGGGTATACGAAAAACTGTTTTTT
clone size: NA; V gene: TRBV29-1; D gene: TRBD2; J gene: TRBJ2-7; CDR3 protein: CSPWPGGAHEQYF; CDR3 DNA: TGCAGCCCTTGGCCGGGGGGGGCCCACGAGCAGTACTTC
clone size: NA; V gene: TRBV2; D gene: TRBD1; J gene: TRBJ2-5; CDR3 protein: CASGRGPKETQYF; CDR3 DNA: TGTGCCAGCGGCAGGGGGCCCAAAGAGACCCAGTACTTC
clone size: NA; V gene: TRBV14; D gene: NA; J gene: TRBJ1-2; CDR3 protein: CASSQGLSGHYGYTF; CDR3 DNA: TGTGCCAGCAGCCAAGGCCTGTCGGGGCACTATGGCTACACCTTC
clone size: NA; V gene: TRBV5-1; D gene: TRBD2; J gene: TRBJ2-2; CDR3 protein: CASSPPGGLATGELFF; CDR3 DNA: TGCGCCAGCAGCCCCCCGGGGGGACTAGCGACCGGGGAGCTGTTTTTT
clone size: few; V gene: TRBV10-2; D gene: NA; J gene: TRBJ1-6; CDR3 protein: CASSETGNGNSPLHF; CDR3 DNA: TGCGCCAGCAGTGAAACAGGGAATGGTAATTCACCCCTCCACTTT
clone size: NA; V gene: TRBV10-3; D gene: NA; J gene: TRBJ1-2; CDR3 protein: CAISESRGKGYYGYTF; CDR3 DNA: TGTGCCATCAGTGAGTCGCGGGGGAAAGGATACTATGGCTACACCTTC
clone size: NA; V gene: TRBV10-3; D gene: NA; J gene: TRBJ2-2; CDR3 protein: CAISQGYRELFF; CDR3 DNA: TGTGCCATCAGTCAGGGCTACCGGGAGCTGTTTTTT
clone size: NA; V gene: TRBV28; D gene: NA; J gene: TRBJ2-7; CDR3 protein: CASSLLGALYEQYF; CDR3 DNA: TGTGCCAGCAGCCTACTCGGGGCGCTATACGAGCAGTACTTC
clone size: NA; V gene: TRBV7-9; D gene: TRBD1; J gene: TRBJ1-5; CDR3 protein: CASSQGTGRGYQPQHF; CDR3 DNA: TGTGCCAGCAGCCAGGGGACAGGGAGAGGGTATCAGCCCCAGCATTTT
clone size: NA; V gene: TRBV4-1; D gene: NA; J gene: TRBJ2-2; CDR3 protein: CASSPHSGTGELFF; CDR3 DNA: TGCGCCAGCAGCCCACATAGTGGCACCGGGGAGCTGTTTTTT